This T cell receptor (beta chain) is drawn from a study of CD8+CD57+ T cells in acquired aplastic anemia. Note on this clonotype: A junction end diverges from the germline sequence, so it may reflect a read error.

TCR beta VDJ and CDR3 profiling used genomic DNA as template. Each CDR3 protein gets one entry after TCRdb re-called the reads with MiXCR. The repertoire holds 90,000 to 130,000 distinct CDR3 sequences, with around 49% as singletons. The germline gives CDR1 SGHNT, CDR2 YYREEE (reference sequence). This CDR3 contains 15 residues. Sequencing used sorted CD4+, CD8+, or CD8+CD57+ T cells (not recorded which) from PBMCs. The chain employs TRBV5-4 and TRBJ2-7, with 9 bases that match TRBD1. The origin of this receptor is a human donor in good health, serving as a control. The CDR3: CASSLQPGQGYEQCF. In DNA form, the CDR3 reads TGTGCCAGCAGCTTGCAGCCGGGACAGGGTTACGAGCAGTGCTTC.